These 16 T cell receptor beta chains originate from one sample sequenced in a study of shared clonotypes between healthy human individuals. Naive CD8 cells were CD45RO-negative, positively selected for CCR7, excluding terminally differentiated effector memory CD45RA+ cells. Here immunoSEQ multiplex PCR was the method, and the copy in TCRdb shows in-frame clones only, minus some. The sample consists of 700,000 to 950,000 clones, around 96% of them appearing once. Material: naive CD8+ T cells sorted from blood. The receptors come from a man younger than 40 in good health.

CDR3 DNA: TGTGCTGGAGTTTCGAACACCGGGGAGCTGTTTTTT. This gives the protein CAGVSNTGELFF. This chain uses TRBV7-8 with TRBJ2-2; no reliable D call. Germline V gene data show CDR1 as SGHVS and CDR2 as FQNEAQ. The CDR3 has 12 amino acids.

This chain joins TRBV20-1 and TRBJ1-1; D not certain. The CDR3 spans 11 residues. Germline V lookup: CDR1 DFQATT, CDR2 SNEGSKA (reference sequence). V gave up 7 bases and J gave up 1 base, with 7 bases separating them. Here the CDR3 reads CSVNTNTEAFF. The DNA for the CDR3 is TGCAGTGTAAACACGAACACTGAAGCTTTCTTT.

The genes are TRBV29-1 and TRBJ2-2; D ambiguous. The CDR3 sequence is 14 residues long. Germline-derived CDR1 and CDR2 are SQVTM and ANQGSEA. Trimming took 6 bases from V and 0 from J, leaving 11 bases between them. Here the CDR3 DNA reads TGCAGCGTGGACGATACATCGAACACCGGGGAGCTGTTTTTT. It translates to CSVDDTSNTGELFF.

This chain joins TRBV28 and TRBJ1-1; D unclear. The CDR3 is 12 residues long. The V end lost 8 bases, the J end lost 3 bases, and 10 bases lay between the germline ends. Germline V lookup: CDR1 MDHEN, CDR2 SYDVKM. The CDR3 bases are TGTGCCAGCCCTTCGAGGGACACTGAAGCTTTCTTT. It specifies CASPSRDTEAFF.

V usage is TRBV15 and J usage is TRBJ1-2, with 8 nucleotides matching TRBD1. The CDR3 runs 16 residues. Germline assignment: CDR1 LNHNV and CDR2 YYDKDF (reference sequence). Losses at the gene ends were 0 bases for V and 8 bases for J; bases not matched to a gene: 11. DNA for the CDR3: TGTGCCACCAGCAGAGATTTTGACAGGGGCCCGCGGGGCTACACCTTC. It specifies CATSRDFDRGPRGYTF.

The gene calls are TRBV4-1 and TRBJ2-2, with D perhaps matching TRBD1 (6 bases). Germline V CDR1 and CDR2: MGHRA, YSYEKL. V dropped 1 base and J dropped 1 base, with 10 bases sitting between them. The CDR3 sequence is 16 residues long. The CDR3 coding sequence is TGCGCCAGCAGCCAAGCGGTGGGACAGAACACCGGGGAGCTGTTTTTT. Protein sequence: CASSQAVGQNTGELFF.

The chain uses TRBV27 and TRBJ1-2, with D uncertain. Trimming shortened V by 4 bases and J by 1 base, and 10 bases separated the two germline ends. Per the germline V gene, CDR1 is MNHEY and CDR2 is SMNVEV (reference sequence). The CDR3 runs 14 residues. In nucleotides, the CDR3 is TGTGCCAGCAGTTCCGGACGGATTAACTATGGCTACACCTTC. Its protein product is CASSSGRINYGYTF.

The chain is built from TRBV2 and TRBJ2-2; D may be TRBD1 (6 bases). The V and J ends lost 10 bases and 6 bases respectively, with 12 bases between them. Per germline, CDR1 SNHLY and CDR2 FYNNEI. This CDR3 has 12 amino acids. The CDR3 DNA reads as TGTGCCAATACAGGGTCGGCCGGGGAGCTGTTTTTT. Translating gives CANTGSAGELFF.

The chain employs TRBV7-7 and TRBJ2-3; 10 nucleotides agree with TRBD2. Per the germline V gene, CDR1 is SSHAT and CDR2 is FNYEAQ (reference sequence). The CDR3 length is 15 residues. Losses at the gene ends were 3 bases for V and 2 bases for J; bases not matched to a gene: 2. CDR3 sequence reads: CASSLGLATTDTQYF. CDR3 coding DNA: TGTGCCAGCAGCTTGGGACTAGCGACCACAGATACGCAGTATTTT.

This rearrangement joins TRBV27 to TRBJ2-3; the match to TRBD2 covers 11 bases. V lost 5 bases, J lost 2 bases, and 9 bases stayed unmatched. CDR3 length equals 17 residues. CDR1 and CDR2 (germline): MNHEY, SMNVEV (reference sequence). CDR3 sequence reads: CASSGIGLAGTTDTQYF. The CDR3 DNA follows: TGTGCCAGCAGTGGTATCGGACTAGCGGGCACCACAGATACGCAGTATTTT.

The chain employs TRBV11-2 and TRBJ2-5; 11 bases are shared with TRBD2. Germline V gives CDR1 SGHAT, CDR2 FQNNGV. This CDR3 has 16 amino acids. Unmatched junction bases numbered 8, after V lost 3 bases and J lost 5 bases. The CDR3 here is CASSFGVASGRETQYF. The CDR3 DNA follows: TGTGCCAGCAGCTTCGGGGTGGCTAGCGGGAGGGAGACCCAGTACTTC.

The CDR3 is CSVASPFNEKLFF. As DNA, the CDR3 is TGCAGCGTTGCTTCCCCGTTTAATGAAAAACTGTTTTTT. The rearrangement links TRBV29-1 to TRBJ1-4; D not resolved. The CDR3 covers 13 residues. The germline V gene has CDR1 SQVTM and CDR2 ANQGSEA. The V gene lost 4 bases and the J gene lost 4 bases, with 10 bases spanning the gap.

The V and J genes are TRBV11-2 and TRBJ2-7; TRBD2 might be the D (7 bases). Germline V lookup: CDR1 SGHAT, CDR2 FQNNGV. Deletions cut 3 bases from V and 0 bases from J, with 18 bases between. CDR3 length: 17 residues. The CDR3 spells CASSFFGGGGPSYEQYF. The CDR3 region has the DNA TGTGCCAGCAGCTTTTTCGGGGGAGGGGGGCCCTCCTACGAGCAGTACTTC.

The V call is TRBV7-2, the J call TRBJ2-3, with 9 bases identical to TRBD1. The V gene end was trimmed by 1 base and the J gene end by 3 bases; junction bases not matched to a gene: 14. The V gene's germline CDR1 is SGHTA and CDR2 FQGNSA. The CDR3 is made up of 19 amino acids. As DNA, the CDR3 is TGTGCCAGCAGCTTAGTTTTCTTGTTAGGGGACAGGGCTACAGATACGCAGTATTTT. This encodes CASSLVFLLGDRATDTQYF.

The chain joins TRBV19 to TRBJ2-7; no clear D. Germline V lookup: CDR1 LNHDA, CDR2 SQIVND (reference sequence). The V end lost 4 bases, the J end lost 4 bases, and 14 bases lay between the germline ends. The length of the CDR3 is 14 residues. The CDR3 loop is CASSSYGSSYEQYF. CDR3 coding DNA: TGTGCCAGTAGTAGTTACGGTTCGAGTTACGAGCAGTACTTC.

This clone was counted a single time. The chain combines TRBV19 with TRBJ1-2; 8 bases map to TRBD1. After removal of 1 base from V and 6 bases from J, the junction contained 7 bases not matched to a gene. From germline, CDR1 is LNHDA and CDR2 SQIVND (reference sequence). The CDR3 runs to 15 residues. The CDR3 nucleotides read TGTGCCAGTAGTATAGCGGGACAGGACCTTGATGGCTACACCTTC. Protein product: CASSIAGQDLDGYTF.